The 27 T cell receptor beta chains in this list originate from one sample, sequenced in a study of cytomegalovirus exposure and HLA in healthy donors. Clones were read by immunoSEQ multiplex PCR, and TCRdb kept only the in-frame ones, dropping some. The repertoire holds some 170,000 clones, with roughly nine tenths as singletons. Sequencing input: PBMCs. The origin of the receptors is a man under 40 in good health and CMV-seropositive.

In this sample, this clone turned up once. V usage is TRBV6-5 and J usage is TRBJ1-2, with 7 bases lining up with TRBD1. Unmatched junction bases numbered 5, after V lost 2 bases and J lost 2 bases. CDR3 size: 15 residues. The germline CDR1 and CDR2 sequences are MNHEY and SVGAGI. CDR3 sequence reads: CASSYTLTGNYGYTF. The CDR3 region has the DNA TGTGCCAGCAGTTACACCCTGACAGGGAACTATGGCTACACCTTC.

This clone was seen a single time. The chain combines TRBV6-1 with TRBJ2-3; D gene unclear. The germline V gene has CDR1 MNHNS and CDR2 SASEGT. Between the trimmed V and J ends, which lost 4 bases and 3 bases, there was a span of 17 bases. This CDR3 comprises 16 residues. DNA for the CDR3: TGTGCCAGCAGTGTCCTCTCGGGCCGTGAAACAGATACGCAGTATTTT. Protein product: CASSVLSGRETDTQYF.

The rearrangement joins TRBV30 to TRBJ2-2, with unresolved D. Trimming removed 3 bases from V and 7 bases from J, with 9 bases in between. CDR3 length equals 12 residues. Germline V gives CDR1 GTSNPN, CDR2 SVGIG (reference sequence). The CDR3 loop reads CAWRTDDGELFF. CDR3 nucleotide sequence: TGTGCCTGGAGGACTGACGACGGGGAGCTGTTTTTT. The full variable domain, completed using reference TRBV30 and TRBJ2-2, is SQTIHQWPATLVQPVGSPLSLECTVEGTSNPNLYWYRQAAGRGLQLLFYSVGIGQISSEVPQNLSASRPQDRQFILSSKKLLLSDSGFYLCAWRTDDGELFFGEGSRLTVL.

This rearrangement joins TRBV6-1 to TRBJ2-7; 10 nucleotides line up with TRBD2. V lost 1 base and J lost 3; bases outside the gene matches: 6. The CDR3 sequence is 16 residues long. Germline V gene data show CDR1 as MNHNS and CDR2 as SASEGT. CDR3 sequence: CASSEESASGSYEQYF. CDR3 in DNA: TGTGCCAGCAGTGAAGAATCGGCTAGCGGGAGCTACGAGCAGTACTTC.

Only one count was recorded for this clone. This chain connects TRBV9 to TRBJ2-2; 9 nucleotides align to TRBD2. The CDR3 loop spans 16 amino acids. Trimming at V came to 4 bases and at J to 4 bases, leaving 8 bases not matched to a gene. In germline, CDR1 is SGDLS, CDR2 YYNGEE. CDR3 residues: CASSPPLAGATGELFF. The CDR3 DNA sequence: TGTGCCAGCAGCCCCCCTTTAGCGGGAGCCACCGGGGAGCTGTTTTTT.

The chain couples TRBV2 to TRBJ1-3; possible D gene TRBD1, 5 bases. CDR1 is SNHLY and CDR2 is FYNNEI in the germline V gene. The CDR3 loop spans 17 amino acids. The V end lost 7 bases, the J end lost 0 bases, and 19 bases lay between the germline ends. CDR3 protein: CASNRVREVVSGNTIYF. In DNA form, the CDR3 reads TGTGCCAGCAATCGCGTCAGGGAGGTTGTCTCTGGAAACACCATATATTTT.

V usage is TRBV11-3 and J usage is TRBJ1-1, with unresolved D. V was pared by 2 bases and J by 5 bases, with 6 bases between. Per germline, CDR1 SGHNT and CDR2 YENEEA. The CDR3 consists of 12 residues. For the CDR3, the DNA is TGTGCCAGCAGCTTATCCGCTACTGAAGCTTTCTTT. Protein: CASSLSATEAFF.

This rearrangement joins TRBV29-1 to TRBJ1-5, with D perhaps TRBD1 (6 bases). The CDR3 runs 14 residues. From germline, CDR1 is SQVTM and CDR2 ANQGSEA. V was pared by 4 bases and J by 4 bases, with 14 bases between. In DNA form, the CDR3 reads TGCAGCGTTGCTTTTGGCAGGGGAAATCAGCCCCAGCATTTT. The encoded protein is CSVAFGRGNQPQHF.

This clone turned up a few times. The rearrangement links TRBV11-3 to TRBJ2-3, with TRBD2 as a possible D gene (6 bases). Trimming removed 5 bases from V and 0 bases from J, with 12 bases in between. The CDR3 extends over 15 amino acids. CDR1 and CDR2 (germline): SGHNT, YENEEA. This CDR3 reads CASSPFSGSTDTQYF. The CDR3 region has the DNA TGTGCCAGCAGCCCGTTTAGCGGCAGCACAGATACGCAGTATTTT.

The genes are TRBV6-6 and TRBJ1-2; 8 bases line up with TRBD1. J was trimmed by 2 bases and V by 5 bases; bases with no gene match: 4. There are 14 residues in the CDR3. CDR1 MNHNY and CDR2 SVGAGI come from the germline V gene (reference sequence). The DNA of the CDR3 is TGTGCCAGCAGTCGCCGGGACAGGAACTATGGCTACACCTTC. Translated: CASSRRDRNYGYTF.

This chain links TRBV7-9 with TRBJ2-7, with 8 bases fitting TRBD1. From germline, CDR1 is SEHNR and CDR2 FQNEAQ (reference sequence). The ends lost 7 bases at V and 3 bases at J; junction bases unmatched: 8. This CDR3 is built from 14 residues. In DNA form, the CDR3 reads TGTGCCAGCAAGCCGACAGGGGTCGGCTACGAGCAGTACTTC. Amino acid sequence: CASKPTGVGYEQYF.

The genes are TRBV4-1 and TRBJ1-5; D uncertain. The CDR3 extends over 15 amino acids. Between the trimmed V and J ends, which lost 4 bases and 1 base, there was a span of 11 bases. Germline assignment: CDR1 MGHRA and CDR2 YSYEKL. In DNA, the CDR3 is TGCGCCAGCAGCCTCAACTGGAGAAGCAATCAGCCCCAGCATTTT. Translated: CASSLNWRSNQPQHF.

This clone came up once. The chain is built from TRBV7-3 and TRBJ2-1, with D possibly TRBD2 on 5 matching bases. V was shortened by 4 bases and J by 5 bases, with 9 bases between the two germline ends. Per germline, CDR1 SGHTA and CDR2 FQGTGA. This CDR3 has 13 residues. CDR3 sequence reads: CASSSLEDNEQFF. The CDR3 nucleotides are TGTGCCAGCAGCTCCCTGGAGGACAATGAGCAGTTCTTC.

Only a few counts were recorded for this clone. The V gene is TRBV7-6, the J gene TRBJ1-1; D not resolved. The V end lost 3 bases, the J end lost 2 bases, and 7 bases lay between the germline ends. The CDR3 contains 13 residues. Germline CDR1 is SGHVS and CDR2 is FNYEAQ. CDR3 coding DNA: TGTGCCAGCAGCTTGTCACAAAACACTGAAGCTTTCTTT. It encodes CASSLSQNTEAFF.

This chain links TRBV9 with TRBJ2-1, with 7 bases lining up with TRBD1. The CDR3 runs 15 residues. CDR1 and CDR2 from the germline V gene are SGDLS and YYNGEE. Unmatched junction bases numbered 4, after V lost 0 bases and J lost 4 bases. As DNA, the CDR3 is TGTGCCAGCAGCGTAGAAGGGACAGTTTACAATGAGCAGTTCTTC. It yields the protein CASSVEGTVYNEQFF.

The rearrangement joins TRBV2 to TRBJ2-2, with D hard to call. The germline V and J ends were trimmed by 6 bases and 8 bases, with 13 bases remaining between them. The CDR3 totals 13 residues. Germline-derived CDR1 and CDR2 are SNHLY and FYNNEI. Here the CDR3 reads CASSKRNAGELFF. The DNA for the CDR3 is TGTGCCAGCAGCAAAAGGAACGCGGGGGAGCTGTTTTTT.

The sample holds one count of this clone. The chain carries TRBV5-8 and TRBJ1-5; weak D call: TRBD1 (5 bases). This CDR3 has 15 amino acids. Germline V lookup: CDR1 SGHTS, CDR2 YDEGEE. Trimming left V 0 bases short and J 9 bases short, with 16 bases between. CDR3 DNA: TGTGCCAGCAGCTTGGTTGGGGGTGATGGAACGCCCCAGCATTTT. Protein: CASSLVGGDGTPQHF.

This clone was observed a single time. The chain links TRBV28 to TRBJ1-5, with TRBD1 identical over 7 bases. In germline, CDR1 is MDHEN, CDR2 SYDVKM. V gave up 3 bases and J gave up 2 bases; unmatched junction bases: 10. The CDR3 totals 17 residues. The CDR3 DNA follows: TGTGCCAGCAGTTTGCAGGGGGTTCTGCTGGGCAATCAGCCCCAGCATTTT. The encoded protein is CASSLQGVLLGNQPQHF.

The chain carries TRBV23-1 and TRBJ1-2; no clear D. TRBV23-1 is designated an ORF whose function remains uncertain. Trimming took 3 bases from V and 0 from J, leaving 11 bases between them. This CDR3 region has 15 residues. This CDR3 is CASSHDRGSNYGYTF. The CDR3 DNA sequence: TGCGCCAGCAGTCACGACCGGGGTTCTAACTATGGCTACACCTTC.

This chain uses TRBV9 with TRBJ2-1; TRBD2 agrees at 8 bases. CDR3 length: 19 amino acids. Trimming at V came to 0 bases and at J to 0 bases, leaving 11 bases not matched to a gene. Germline V lookup: CDR1 SGDLS, CDR2 YYNGEE. CDR3 bases: TGTGCCAGCAGCGTAGACGGGACTAGAGATTTTAGCTCCTACAATGAGCAGTTCTTC. Translated: CASSVDGTRDFSSYNEQFF.

This chain links TRBV7-2 with TRBJ2-1, with 9 bases that match TRBD2. The germline gives CDR1 SGHTA, CDR2 FQGNSA. The CDR3 sequence is 15 residues long. Losses at the gene ends were 3 bases for V and 4 bases for J; bases not matched to a gene: 4. DNA for the CDR3: TGTGCCAGCAGCTTTGTAGCGGGGGCATACAATGAGCAGTTCTTC. Translating gives CASSFVAGAYNEQFF.

This sequence joins TRBV7-2 and TRBJ2-1; D is perhaps TRBD2 (6 bases). V lost 5 bases, J lost 5 bases, and 10 bases lay in between. Germline CDR1 and CDR2: SGHTA and FQGNSA. This CDR3 is built from 13 residues. The CDR3: CASSPGGHNEQFF. The CDR3 DNA sequence: TGTGCCAGCAGCCCCGGGGGTCACAATGAGCAGTTCTTC.

The chain is built from TRBV6-5 and TRBJ1-2; a possible D gene is TRBD1 (6 bases). The CDR3 has 15 amino acids. Germline CDR1 and CDR2: MNHEY and SVGAGI. Trimming shortened V by 2 bases and J by 6 bases, and 16 bases separated the two germline ends. The CDR3 region has the DNA TGTGCCAGCAGTTACCGGACAGCGATGGGCGATGGCTACACCTTC. This codes for CASSYRTAMGDGYTF.

The chain uses TRBV7-9 and TRBJ1-1, with a weak D call TRBD1 (5 bases). The CDR3 length is 14 residues. Germline values: CDR1 SEHNR, CDR2 FQNEAQ (reference sequence). V shed 3 bases and J shed 5 bases, with 13 bases lying between them. The chain's CDR3 is CASSFSPGGTEAFF. The CDR3 bases are TGTGCCAGCAGCTTTTCCCCGGGGGGTACTGAAGCTTTCTTT.

The chain combines TRBV5-1 with TRBJ2-3; D gene uncertain. The length of the CDR3 is 16 residues. In germline, CDR1 is SGHRS, CDR2 YFSETQ. V lost 0 bases to trimming and J lost 0 bases, with 11 bases between them. CDR3 amino acids: CASSLDGSASTDTQYF. The CDR3 coding sequence is TGCGCCAGCAGCTTGGACGGCAGCGCGAGCACAGATACGCAGTATTTT.

V and J are TRBV28 and TRBJ2-7, with TRBD2 matching over 10 bases. The CDR3 is 14 residues long. Trimming took 4 bases from V and 5 from J; bases not matched to a gene: 5. Per germline, CDR1 MDHEN and CDR2 SYDVKM. In DNA, the CDR3 is TGTGCCAGCAGTTGGGCTAGCGGGAGCAACGAGCAGTACTTC. Translated: CASSWASGSNEQYF. Using reference TRBV28 and TRBJ2-7 for the parts outside the CDR3, the full variable domain is DVKVTQSSRYLVKRTGEKVFLECVQDMDHENMFWYRQDPGLGLRLIYFSYDVKMKEKGDIPEGYSVSREKKERFSLILESASTNQTSMYLCASSWASGSNEQYFGPGTRLTVT.

This clone has a single count. This chain connects TRBV5-4 to TRBJ2-7; perhaps D is TRBD1 or TRBD2 (6 bases each). The V gene lost 4 bases and the J gene lost 3 bases, with 17 bases spanning the gap. The CDR3 runs to 15 residues. Per germline, CDR1 SGHNT and CDR2 YYREEE (reference sequence). In DNA form, the CDR3 reads TGTGCCAGCAGCCTAGGACGGGGGCCCGGCTACGAGCAGTACTTC. It translates to CASSLGRGPGYEQYF.